Here is one T cell receptor (beta chain) with its context. This clone has just one count. Its antigen has not been determined. No qualities accompany the bases; no much larger clone lies one base away. Library preparation employed the immunoSEQ multiplex PCR assay. For the multiplex PCR, a mixture combining 60 forward primers for TCR Vbeta segments and 13 reverse primers for TCR Jbeta segments was used. The CDR3 region of rearranged TCR beta genes was amplified from genomic DNA by a multiplex PCR assay. Amplified TCR beta libraries were sequenced as 87-base-pair reads on the Illumina HiSeq System. In the source study's methods: A later analysis tallied 80 million to 95 million unique TCR beta chains across the 666 repertoires, and approximately 11 million of those chains were shared by two or more donors. To remove PCR and sequencing errors, raw reads were error-corrected and collapsed into unique sequences using a nearest-neighbor algorithm that merged closely related sequences. To assign V, D and J gene segments, CDR3 sequences were aligned to IMGT reference sequences. For a sequence to be retained, at least a six-nucleotide match to both a V gene segment and a J gene segment was required. Rearrangements were called productive when the CDR3 lacked stop codons and stayed in frame with V and J; all others were non-productive. CDR3 was defined according to IMGT convention as the region running from the second conserved V-encoded cysteine to the conserved J-encoded phenylalanine. Sequences without an unambiguous match to a single V gene segment were excluded from the earlier analysis of over 500 of the donors. In an earlier analysis of almost 600 of the donors, a V segment was called functional when productive rearrangements were above 56.7%, and segregating when the standard deviation between donors exceeded 5%. To diagnose cytomegalovirus status from the catalog of TCR beta chain sequences, a statistical classification framework was built. In a later analysis, V and J genes were assigned by comparing TCR nucleotide sequences against IMGT/GENE-DB human TR gene sequences. In a later analysis, CDR3 sequences and most-parsimonious VDJ recombination scenarios were assigned using the TCRdist pipeline. In a later analysis, each TCR beta chain was defined by its CDR3 amino acid sequence together with its V-gene family, and reads without a unique V-gene family were excluded. To address suspected cross-contamination and a sequencing artifact, a later analysis removed 592 highly shared, low-generation-probability nucleotide sequences. In a later analysis, a clonal expansion index for each public chain was calculated from normalized within-repertoire ranks of inferred template counts. Generation probabilities in a later analysis came from a VDJ recombination model fitted to out-of-frame rearrangements, and those results were checked against IGoR. Hypergeometric tests were used in a later analysis to score TCR-TCR, TCR-HLA and TCR-CMV co-occurrence, with a repertoire-size bias correction applied to the TCR pairs. To estimate false discovery rates, a later analysis permuted the HLA or CMV assignments 20 times. A later analysis grouped co-occurring TCRs with DBSCAN, adding TCRdist sequence similarity when clustering within HLA-allele-positive subsets. Repertoires with fewer than 30,000 or more than 120,000 public chains were left out of co-occurrence clustering, as were a few repertoires with anomalous nucleotide sharing. TCRdb took over this immuneACCESS table, retaining in-frame rearrangements with V and J assigned. Such tables are incomplete; in checked studies, under half of the missing clones stem from an unresolved V gene, and the remainder is unexplained. V and J calls and clone size are given by that table; D and trimming were obtained from the DNA. The sample table records roughly 130,000 clones; approximately 80% of these occur just once. In total, the top ten clones hold 1% to 1.5% of the sample.

The data belong to a study of cytomegalovirus exposure and HLA in healthy donors (dated by TCRdb to between 2016 and 2019). At the level of the whole study: According to an earlier analysis of around 600 of the donors, 150 million to 200 million T cells yielded roughly 100 million unique TCR beta sequences and 276 Gb of sequence data. Roughly 300 gigabases of sequencing data and tens of millions of unique TCR sequences were included in an early release covering around 650 HLA-typed donors. The genetic ancestry cluster associated with self-reported Caucasian donors included 80% to 90% of the roughly 410 genotyped donors. The study was designed to test whether signatures of past pathogen exposure could be identified by cataloging public T cell receptors. The T cell repertoires of several hundred subjects were profiled by immunosequencing and related to cytomegalovirus serostatus. In addition to the first cohort of roughly 700 subjects, a separate validation cohort of 120 different subjects was used. The study combined high-throughput TCR immunosequencing, statistical association of individual TCRs with disease status, and machine learning to predict cytomegalovirus infection status. A later analysis re-analyzed previously published TCR beta repertoires from about 730 donors and added high-resolution HLA genotyping to study TCR occurrence patterns. Rather than drawing on any new phenotypic data, the later analysis identified candidate immune exposures from TCR beta sequences and the way those sequences occurred across donors. To decide whether each TCR beta V gene segment behaved as functional or pseudogenic, an earlier analysis of nearly 600 of the donors relied on high-throughput TCR beta sequencing. Alongside the repertoire data, information on donor age, sex, ethnicity and CMV serostatus was compiled. Genome-wide SNP genotypes for about 65% of the roughly 700 donors were used in a later genetic analysis, which treated that subset as a discovery cohort. All discovery cohort repertoires had been generated using a single sequencing platform. HLA typing covered class I and class II loci at four-digit resolution. The number of typed donors differed by locus: about 629-630 for A, B, C, DRB1 and DQB1; 500 to 550 for DQA1; about 600 for DPA1; and about 450 for DPB1. Because of strong linkage in the cohort, 5 or 6 DR-DQ haplotypes were treated as single units for association and clustering. Across some 400 genotyped donors of the cohort, an average of about 220,000 unique TCR beta nucleotide sequences per donor were sequenced, and roughly 20% of those sequences were non-productive. General study outcomes and caveats: In a later analysis, several top co-occurrence clusters were reported to appear linked to parvovirus B19, influenza, CMV and Epstein-Barr virus. Roughly uniform sequencing depth across donors was assumed in presence/absence analyses, although this assumption may not hold. According to a later genetic analysis, donors in an Asian-associated ancestry cluster had fewer N-insertions in productive TCRs than the roughly 700-donor mean. When HLA alleles, especially DR and DQ, strongly co-occurred, TCR associations were difficult to assign to individual alleles. In a later analysis, HLA-associated TCR beta chains were found to be more clonally expanded and to have lower generation probabilities than equally common non-associated chains. A few of the identified cytomegalovirus-associated TCR beta chains were confirmed in vitro to be specific for cytomegalovirus antigens. In this cohort, only TCR beta chains were sequenced, and detectable features were limited by the absence of alpha or paired-chain data. The study listed 164 TCR beta chains as associated with cytomegalovirus. In a later analysis, most CMV-associated TCR beta chains were found to appear HLA-restricted, with HLA associations seemingly driven largely by CMV exposure. According to the authors, the approach could potentially be generalized to other disease states and immunological phenotypes. Because the 87-base-pair reads could not distinguish some IMGT-functional V segments, including TRBV6-2 and TRBV6-3, those segments were excluded. Because counts were too low, roughly 18 rarely observed V segments, including chromosome 9 orphons, were left out of the earlier analysis of some 600 of the donors. According to a later analysis, TCR association rates differed among HLA loci, with DRB1 alleles showing the most associated TCRs and HLA-C alleles showing the fewest. In a later genetic analysis, a missense DCLRE1C variant was associated with V-gene and J-gene trimming of TCR beta chains, and the association was replicated in an independent cohort. At a false discovery rate of 0.05, a later analysis linked 16,000 or so TCR beta sequences to specific HLA alleles. In an earlier analysis of over 550 of the donors, most TCR beta V segments were observed in productive rearrangements about 87% or about 30% of the time, broadly matching IMGT annotations. Cytomegalovirus status was reported to be diagnosed by the classifier with high specificity and sensitivity in both the original and validation cohorts. Correlated functional status among segregating V segments might be attributable to linkage disequilibrium, but an unknown experimental factor could not be ruled out. A further reported finding was that TCR beta sequences accurately predicted the HLA-A and HLA-B alleles for most subjects in the first cohort. Immune exposure information for the cohort was limited to CMV serostatus. Across donors, most TCR sequences were observed very rarely, whereas some public TCRs were present in many individuals. Because HLA typing was missing for some donors at each locus, association tests included only the typed subset. A cluster of highly shared sequence variants was judged likely to be a technical artifact of the sequencing pipeline.

The cohort was made up of roughly 670 healthy bone marrow donors. All cohort members were sampled while nominally healthy, although unrecorded immune exposures were likely present. The donor tested CMV seronegative, placing the donor among the 300 to 450 seronegative members of the cohort. A peripheral blood sample was collected from each donor, and TCR beta sequencing was performed on peripheral blood mononuclear cells. Genomic DNA was extracted from the blood cell samples with the Qiagen DNeasy Blood Extraction Kit. Relative to germline, V is 1 base shorter and J is 2 bases shorter, with 8 bases between their ends. The CDR3 goes from the cysteine to the phenylalanine over 14 residues. Here the CDR3 DNA is all that survives: 42 bases in frame from base 1. The germline V gene gives CDR1 as SGHTA and CDR2 as FQGNSA.

This chain is built from TRBV7-2 and TRBJ1-2, and perhaps TRBD1 as D gene, on 5 matching bases. The receptor was isolated from a girl aged 2-15 years in good health and CMV-seronegative. Material: PBMCs. The bases are TGTGCCAGCAGCTTAGGGGCAGGGAACTATGGCTACACCTTC. The resulting protein is CASSLGAGNYGYTF.